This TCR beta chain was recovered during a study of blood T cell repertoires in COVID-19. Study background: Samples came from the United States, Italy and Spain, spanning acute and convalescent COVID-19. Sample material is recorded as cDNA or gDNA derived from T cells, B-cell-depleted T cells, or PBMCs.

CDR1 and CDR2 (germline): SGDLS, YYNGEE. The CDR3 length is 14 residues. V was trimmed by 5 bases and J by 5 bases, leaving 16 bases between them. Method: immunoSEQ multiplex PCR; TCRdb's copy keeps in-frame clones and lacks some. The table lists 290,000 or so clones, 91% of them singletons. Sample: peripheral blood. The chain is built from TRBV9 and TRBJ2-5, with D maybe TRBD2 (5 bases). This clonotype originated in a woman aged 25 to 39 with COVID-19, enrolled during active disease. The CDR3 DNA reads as TGTGCCAGCAGTCTTTCGGGGTCTGGGGAGACCCAGTACTTC. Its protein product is CASSLSGSGETQYF.